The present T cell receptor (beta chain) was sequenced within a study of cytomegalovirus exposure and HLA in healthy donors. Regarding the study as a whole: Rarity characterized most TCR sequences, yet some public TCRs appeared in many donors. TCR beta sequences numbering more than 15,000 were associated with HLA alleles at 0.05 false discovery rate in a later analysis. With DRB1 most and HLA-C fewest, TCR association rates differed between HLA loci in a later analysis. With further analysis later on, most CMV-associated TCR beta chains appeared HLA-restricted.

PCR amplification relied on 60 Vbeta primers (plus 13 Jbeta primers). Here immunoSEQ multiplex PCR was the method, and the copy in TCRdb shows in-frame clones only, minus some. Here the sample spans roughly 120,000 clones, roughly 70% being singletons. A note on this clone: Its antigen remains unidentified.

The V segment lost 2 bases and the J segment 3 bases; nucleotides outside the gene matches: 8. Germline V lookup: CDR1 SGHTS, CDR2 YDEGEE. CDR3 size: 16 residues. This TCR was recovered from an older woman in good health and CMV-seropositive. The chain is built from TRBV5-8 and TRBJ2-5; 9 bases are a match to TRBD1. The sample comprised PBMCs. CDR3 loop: CASSLGYRGLEETQYF. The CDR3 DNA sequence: TGTGCCAGCAGCTTAGGATACAGGGGGCTGGAAGAGACCCAGTACTTC.